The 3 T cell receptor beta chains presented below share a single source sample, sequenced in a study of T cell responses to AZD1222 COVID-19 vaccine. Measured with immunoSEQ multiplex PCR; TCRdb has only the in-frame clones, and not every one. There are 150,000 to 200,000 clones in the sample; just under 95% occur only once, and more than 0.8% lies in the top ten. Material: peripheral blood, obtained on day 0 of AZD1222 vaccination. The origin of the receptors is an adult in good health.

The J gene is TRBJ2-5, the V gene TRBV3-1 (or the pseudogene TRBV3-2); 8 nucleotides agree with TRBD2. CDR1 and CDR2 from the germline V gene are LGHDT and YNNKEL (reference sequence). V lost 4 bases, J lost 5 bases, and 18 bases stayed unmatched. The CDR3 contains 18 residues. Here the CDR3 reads CASSPSVTSGPVGETQYF. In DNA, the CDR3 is TGTGCCAGCAGCCCCTCTGTTACTAGCGGACCGGTGGGGGAGACCCAGTACTTC.

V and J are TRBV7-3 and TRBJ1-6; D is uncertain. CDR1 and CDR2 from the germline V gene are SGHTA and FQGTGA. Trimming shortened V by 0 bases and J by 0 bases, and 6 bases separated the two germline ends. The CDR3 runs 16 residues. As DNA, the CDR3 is TGTGCCAGCAGCTTAACTGGCAGCTCCTATAATTCACCCCTCCACTTT. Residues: CASSLTGSSYNSPLHF.

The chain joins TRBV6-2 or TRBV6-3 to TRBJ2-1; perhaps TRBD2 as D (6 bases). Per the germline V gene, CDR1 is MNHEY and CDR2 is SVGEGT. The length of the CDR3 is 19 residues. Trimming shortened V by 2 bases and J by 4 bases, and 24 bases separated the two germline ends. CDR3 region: CASSYDPGWGLAFYNEQFF. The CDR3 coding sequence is TGTGCCAGCAGTTACGATCCAGGGTGGGGCCTAGCGTTTTACAATGAGCAGTTCTTC.